The T cell receptor beta chain described here comes from a study of spatial heterogeneity in lung cancer. The trim removed 0 bases at V and 0 bases at J, leaving 6 bases unmatched. The CDR3 extends over 17 amino acids. The V gene's germline CDR1 is MNHEY and CDR2 SVGAGI. In TCRdb, the 5' RACE reads were re-called with MiXCR into one record per CDR3 protein. The table lists 16,000 or so distinct CDR3 sequences, around 6.8% of them singletons, with around a fifth in the top ten. By share, this clonotype counts as medium-sized. Its specificity is unknown. Study-wide findings and caveats: Counts of expanded intratumoral alpha and beta TCRs tracked tumor mutation counts.

Time point of the sample: sample taken at primary tumor resection. The J gene is TRBJ2-3, the V gene TRBV6-5; TRBD2 aligns across 7 bases. Sequences were derived from lung tumor tissue, sampled at surgery. The sequence came from a female donor with early-stage non-small cell lung cancer. CDR3 residues: CASSYSSGDSSTDTQYF. The CDR3 coding sequence is TGTGCCAGCAGTTACTCGAGCGGGGACTCGAGCACAGATACGCAGTATTTT.